This TCR beta chain was obtained from a study of CD8 T cells in Susac syndrome. In blood CD8+ and CD4+ T cells, TCR beta underwent sequencing. cDNA came from about 0.5 to 1 ug RNA primed by random hexamers. By means of immunoSEQ multiplex PCR, TCR beta CDR3 spanning 54 Vbeta and 13 Jbeta underwent amplification. TCRdb passed the immunoSEQ multiplex PCR reads through MiXCR, listing each CDR3 protein once. Among about 180,000 distinct CDR3 sequences listed, approximately 93% were seen once. This CDR3 is built from 11 residues. Trimming took 4 bases from V and 8 from J, leaving 5 bases between them. Germline V gives CDR1 KGHDR, CDR2 SFDVKD.

The chain has TRBV24-1 and TRBJ2-1; D not certain. The sequencing sample was made of CD4+ T cells from PBMCs. This receptor was identified in a human donor with multiple sclerosis. The CDR3 DNA is TGTGCCACCAGTGAGCGCTATGAGCAGTTCTTC. Translating gives CATSERYEQFF.